This TCR beta chain was profiled in a study of cytomegalovirus exposure and HLA in healthy donors. Whole-study context: Researchers found that more than 70% of some 400 genotyped donors fell within the Caucasian-associated ancestry cluster. Regarding the study as a whole: Further analysis, carried out later, found HLA-associated TCR beta chains more clonally expanded than equally common other chains. Despite most TCR sequences being rare, some public TCRs occurred in many donors.

With 60 Vbeta and 13 Jbeta primers, the PCR was carried out. Assay: immunoSEQ multiplex PCR; the TCRdb copy retains only in-frame clones and omits some. Of more than 200,000 clones in the sample, 75% to 80% were seen once. In regard to this clone: Its antigen is as yet unknown.

The clonotype was recovered from a male donor in good health and CMV-seronegative. Sequencing was carried out using PBMCs.

In DNA form, the CDR3 reads TGTGCCAGCAGCTTAGTTAGCGGGAGCCAAGAGACCCAGTACTTC. It specifies CASSLVSGSQETQYF. The chain employs TRBV7-9 and TRBJ2-5, with 9 bases identical to TRBD2. This CDR3 contains 15 residues. Losses at the gene ends were 1 base for V and 1 base for J; bases not matched to a gene: 1. Looked up from germline, CDR1 is SEHNR and CDR2 is FQNEAQ (reference sequence). Full variable domain (remainder filled in from reference TRBV7-9 and TRBJ2-5): DTGVSQNPRHKITKRGQNVTFRCDPISEHNRLYWYRQTLGQGPEFLTYFQNEAQLEKSRLLSDRFSAERPKGSFSTLEIQRTEQGDSAMYLCASSLVSGSQETQYFGPGTRLLVL.